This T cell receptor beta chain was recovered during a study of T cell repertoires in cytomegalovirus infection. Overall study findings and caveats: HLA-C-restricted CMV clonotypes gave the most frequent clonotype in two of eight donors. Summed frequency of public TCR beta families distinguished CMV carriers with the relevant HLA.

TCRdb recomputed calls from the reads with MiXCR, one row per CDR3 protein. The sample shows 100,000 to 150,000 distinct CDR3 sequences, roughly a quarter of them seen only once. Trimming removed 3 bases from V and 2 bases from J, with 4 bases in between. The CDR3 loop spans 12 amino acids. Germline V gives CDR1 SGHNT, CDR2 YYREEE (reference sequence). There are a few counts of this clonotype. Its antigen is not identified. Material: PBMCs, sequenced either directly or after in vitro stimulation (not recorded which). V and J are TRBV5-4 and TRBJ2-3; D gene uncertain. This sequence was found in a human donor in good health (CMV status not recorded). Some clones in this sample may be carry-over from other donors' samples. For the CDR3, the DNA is TGTGCCAGCAGCTCAAACACAGATACGCAGTATTTT. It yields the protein CASSSNTDTQYF.